Shown below are 19 T cell receptor beta chains from a single sample sequenced in a study of blood T cell repertoires in COVID-19. Using immunoSEQ multiplex PCR, the repertoire was profiled, and TCRdb retains in-frame clones only, with some absent. The sample yields 93,000 or so clones, about 80% seen once. The sequencing input was peripheral blood. The receptor set was obtained from a human donor in a cohort sampled during active or convalescent COVID-19.

The chain recombines TRBV12-3 or TRBV12-4 with TRBJ1-1, with D possibly matching TRBD1 (5 bases). There are 12 residues in the CDR3. V was cut by 6 bases and J by 10 bases, with 15 bases left in between. In nucleotides, the CDR3 is TGTGCCAGCAGCTGGGGCCCTGAAACAGCTTTCTTT. Amino acids: CASSWGPETAFF.

This clone was found once. J is TRBJ2-3 and V is TRBV30, with 9 bases aligning to TRBD2. V lost 2 bases to trimming and J lost 5 bases; unmatched junction nucleotides: 8. Germline CDR1 GTSNPN, CDR2 SVGIG (reference sequence). CDR3 length equals 15 residues. CDR3 loop: CAWSTGGGARDTQYF. In nucleotides, the CDR3 is TGTGCCTGGAGTACTGGCGGGGGGGCTAGAGATACGCAGTATTTT.

This chain joins TRBV5-4 and TRBJ2-1; 10 nucleotides match TRBD2. This CDR3 comprises 15 residues. Looked up from germline, CDR1 is SGHNT and CDR2 is YYREEE (reference sequence). J lost 7 bases, V lost 7 bases, and 11 bases had no gene match. The CDR3 here is CASFPYSGGRNEQFF. The CDR3 nucleotides read TGTGCCAGCTTCCCCTATAGCGGGGGGCGGAATGAGCAGTTCTTC.

This chain uses TRBV11-3 with TRBJ2-7; 8 nucleotides match TRBD1. The V gene end was trimmed by 5 bases and the J gene end by 5 bases; junction bases not matched to a gene: 11. The length of the CDR3 is 15 residues. The germline V gene encodes CDR1 SGHNT and CDR2 YENEEA. The CDR3 loop reads CASSARTGRTHEQYF. As DNA, the CDR3 is TGTGCCAGCAGCGCCCGGACAGGGAGGACCCACGAGCAGTACTTC.

The chain recombines TRBV4-1 with TRBJ2-4, with TRBD1 matching 12 bases. Germline V gene data show CDR1 as MGHRA and CDR2 as YSYEKL. Trimming at V came to 0 bases and at J to 1 base, leaving 7 bases not matched to a gene. The CDR3 length is 19 residues. The chain's CDR3 is CASSQDKGQGAGAKNIQYF. DNA for the CDR3: TGCGCCAGCAGCCAAGATAAGGGACAGGGGGCGGGGGCCAAAAACATTCAGTACTTC.

The J gene is TRBJ2-5, the V gene TRBV5-6; D perhaps matches TRBD1 (7 bases). V lost 3 bases to trimming and J lost 4 bases, with 22 bases between them. CDR1 and CDR2 from the germline V gene are SGHDT and YYEEEE. The CDR3 sequence is 17 residues long. CDR3 DNA sequence: TGTGCCAGCAGCTCGCTTCGGTGGAGGGGGCGCGGAGAGACCCAGTACTTC. Translated, it gives CASSSLRWRGRGETQYF.

V usage is TRBV11-2 and J usage is TRBJ1-3; D is uncertain. Trimming took 5 bases from V and 2 from J, leaving 13 bases between them. Germline CDR1 reads SGHAT; CDR2 reads FQNNGV. The CDR3 spans 15 residues. This CDR3 is CASSPQSAAGNTIYF. The CDR3 DNA reads as TGTGCCAGCAGCCCTCAGAGCGCCGCTGGAAACACCATATATTTT.

This chain links TRBV21-1 with TRBJ1-4. TRBV21-1 is a known pseudogene. This CDR3 has 14 residues. CDR3 bases: TGTGCCAGCAGCAGGAGGGGCACTAATGAAAAACTGTTTTTT. It is translated as CASSRRGTNEKLFF.

V usage is TRBV28 and J usage is TRBJ1-2; D is unresolved. Trimming left V 2 bases short and J 4 bases short, with 17 bases between. The germline CDR1 and CDR2 sequences are MDHEN and SYDVKM. This CDR3 region has 16 residues. This chain's CDR3 is CASSLRGQAGFYGYTF. DNA for the CDR3: TGTGCCAGCAGTTTACGGGGTCAAGCGGGATTCTATGGCTACACCTTC.

This chain connects TRBV11-3 to TRBJ2-7; 9 nucleotides line up with TRBD2. V shed 1 base and J 3 bases; nucleotides not matched to a gene: 10. The CDR3 consists of 17 residues. The germline V gene has CDR1 SGHNT and CDR2 YENEEA. CDR3 nucleotides: TGTGCCAGCAGCTTAGGTCCCCATAGCGGGGGACACTACGAGCAGTACTTC. It yields the protein CASSLGPHSGGHYEQYF. The full variable domain, in which reference TRBV11-3 and TRBJ2-7 provide the parts outside the CDR3, is EAGVVQSPRYKIIEKKQPVAFWCNPISGHNTLYWYLQNLGQGPELLIRYENEEAVDDSQLPKDRFSAERLKGVDSTLKIQPAELGDSAVYLCASSLGPHSGGHYEQYFGPGTRLTVT.

This chain's CDR3 is CASSLHHRGLGNTIYF. The CDR3 region has the DNA TGCGCCAGCAGCTTACACCACCGAGGATTGGGAAACACCATATATTTT. The chain combines TRBV4-3 with TRBJ1-3; D is uncertain. Looked up from germline, CDR1 is LGHNA and CDR2 is YSLEER. There are 16 residues in the CDR3. The V end lost 5 bases, the J end lost 4 bases, and 18 bases lay between the germline ends.

This rearrangement joins TRBV6-5 to TRBJ2-4; the D gene is possibly TRBD1 (6 bases). Trimming removed 2 bases at V and 9 bases at J, with 14 bases between. The CDR3 runs to 14 residues. Germline V gene data show CDR1 as MNHEY and CDR2 as SVGAGI. The DNA for the CDR3 is TGTGCCAGCAGTTACCCTGGACAGTCTGGCATTCAGTACTTC. It codes for CASSYPGQSGIQYF.

The J gene is TRBJ1-5, the V gene TRBV7-8; TRBD1 agrees at 11 bases. Germline-derived CDR1 and CDR2 are SGHVS and FQNEAQ. The CDR3 extends over 19 amino acids. V lost 5 bases, J lost 5 bases, and 17 bases stayed unmatched. The CDR3 loop reads CASSDPQLPGQGGYQPQHF. CDR3 nucleotide sequence: TGTGCCAGCAGCGACCCCCAACTTCCGGGACAGGGGGGTTATCAGCCCCAGCATTTT. The variable domain in full, completed from reference TRBV7-8 and TRBJ1-5, reads GAGVSQSPRYKVAKRGQDVALRCDPISGHVSLFWYQQALGQGPEFLTYFQNEAQLDKSGLPSDRFFAERPEGSVSTLKIQRTQQEDSAVYLCASSDPQLPGQGGYQPQHFGDGTRLSIL.

The chain joins TRBV12-3 or TRBV12-4 to TRBJ2-2; possible D gene TRBD2, 5 bases. With 8 bases removed from V and 0 bases from J, the gap between germline ends came to 7 bases. The CDR3 covers 13 residues. The CDR3, as DNA: TGTGCCAGCTGGAGGACGAACACCGGGGAGCTGTTTTTT. It is translated as CASWRTNTGELFF.

V usage is TRBV14 and J usage is TRBJ1-4; D gene ambiguous. The CDR3 extends over 15 amino acids. Germline lookup yields CDR1 SGHDN and CDR2 FVKESK. The V end was cut by 1 base, the J end by 8 bases, with 14 bases between. CDR3 loop: CASSQVRWSGEKLFF. DNA for the CDR3: TGTGCCAGCAGCCAAGTGCGGTGGTCTGGGGAAAAACTGTTTTTT.

The chain carries TRBV4-1 and TRBJ1-2; no clear D. Germline V gene sequence: CDR1 MGHRA, CDR2 YSYEKL. The CDR3 has 17 amino acids. V lost 4 bases to trimming and J lost 2 bases, with 20 bases between them. CDR3 sequence (DNA): TGCGCCAGCAGCCCGGGGAATACGCGGTCCGTAAACTATGGCTACACCTTC. Amino acids: CASSPGNTRSVNYGYTF.

The V call is TRBV5-1, the J call TRBJ2-5; D call uncertain. Trimming shortened V by 4 bases and J by 5 bases, and 9 bases separated the two germline ends. Germline-derived CDR1 and CDR2 are SGHRS and YFSETQ. CDR3 size: 12 residues. CDR3 sequence reads: CASSRDLETQYF. In DNA form, the CDR3 reads TGCGCCAGCAGCCGCGACTTGGAGACCCAGTACTTC.

The V gene is TRBV4-1, the J gene TRBJ1-2; TRBD1 might be the D (6 bases). Germline V gene data show CDR1 as MGHRA and CDR2 as YSYEKL. V lost 0 bases and J lost 8, with 19 bases in between. The CDR3 covers 16 residues. The CDR3 DNA is TGCGCCAGCAGCCAAGATACGACGGGGGGGCTTCGGGGCTACACCTTC. As protein: CASSQDTTGGLRGYTF.

The rearrangement links TRBV27 to TRBJ1-2, with no clear D. The CDR3 totals 14 residues. Trimming took 2 bases from V and 3 from J, leaving 10 bases between them. The germline V gene encodes CDR1 MNHEY and CDR2 SMNVEV (reference sequence). The CDR3 loop is CASSLKPGYYGYTF. CDR3 bases: TGTGCCAGCAGTTTAAAGCCGGGATACTATGGCTACACCTTC.